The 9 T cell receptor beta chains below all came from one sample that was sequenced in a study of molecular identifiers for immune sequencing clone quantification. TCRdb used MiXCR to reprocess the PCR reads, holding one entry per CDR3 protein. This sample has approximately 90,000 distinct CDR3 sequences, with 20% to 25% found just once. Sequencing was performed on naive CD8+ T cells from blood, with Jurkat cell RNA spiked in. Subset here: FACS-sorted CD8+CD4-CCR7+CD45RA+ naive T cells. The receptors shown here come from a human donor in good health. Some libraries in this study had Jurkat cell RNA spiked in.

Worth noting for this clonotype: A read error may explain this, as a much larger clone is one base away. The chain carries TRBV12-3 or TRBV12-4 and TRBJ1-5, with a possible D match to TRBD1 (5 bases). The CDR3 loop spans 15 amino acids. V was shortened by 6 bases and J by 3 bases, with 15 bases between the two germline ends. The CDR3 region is CASSPGGGINQPQHF. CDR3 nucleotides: TGTGCCAGCAGCCCCGGGGGGGGGATCAATCAGCCCCAGCATTTT.

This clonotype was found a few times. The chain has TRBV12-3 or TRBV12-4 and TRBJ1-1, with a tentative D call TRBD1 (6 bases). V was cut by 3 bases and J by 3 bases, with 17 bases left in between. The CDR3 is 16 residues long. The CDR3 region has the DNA TGTGCCAGCAGTTTTTTTGCCCAAAGGGGGGACACTGAAGCTTTCTTT. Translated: CASSFFAQRGDTEAFF.

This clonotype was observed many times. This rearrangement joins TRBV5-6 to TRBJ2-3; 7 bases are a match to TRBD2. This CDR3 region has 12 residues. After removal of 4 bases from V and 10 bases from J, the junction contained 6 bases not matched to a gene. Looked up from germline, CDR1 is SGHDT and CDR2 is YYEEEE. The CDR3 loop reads CASSPGLVPQYF. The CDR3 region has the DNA TGTGCCAGCAGCCCTGGACTAGTTCCGCAGTATTTT.

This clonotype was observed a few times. CDR3 loop: CASSLGPASTGLGTDTQYF. The CDR3 DNA follows: TGTGCCAGCAGCTTAGGCCCCGCCTCAACAGGGTTGGGCACAGATACGCAGTATTTT. The chain employs TRBV11-2 and TRBJ2-3, with a tentative D call TRBD1 (6 bases). Germline CDR1 SGHAT, CDR2 FQNNGV. The V end lost 1 base, the J end lost 1 base, and 21 bases lay between the germline ends. The CDR3 spans 19 residues.

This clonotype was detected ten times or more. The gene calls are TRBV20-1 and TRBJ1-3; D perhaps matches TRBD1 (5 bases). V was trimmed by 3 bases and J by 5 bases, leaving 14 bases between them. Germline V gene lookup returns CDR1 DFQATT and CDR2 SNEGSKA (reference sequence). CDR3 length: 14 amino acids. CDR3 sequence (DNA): TGCAGTGCTAGGCACCGGGAGGGGAGAAACACCATATATTTT. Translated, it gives CSARHREGRNTIYF.

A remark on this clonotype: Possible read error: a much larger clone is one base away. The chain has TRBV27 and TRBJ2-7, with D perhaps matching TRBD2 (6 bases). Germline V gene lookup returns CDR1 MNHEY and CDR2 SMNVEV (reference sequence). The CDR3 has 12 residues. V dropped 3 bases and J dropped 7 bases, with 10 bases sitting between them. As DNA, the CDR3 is TGTGCCAGCAGTTTTATCGGGGGAGAGCAGTACTTC. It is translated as CASSFIGGEQYF.

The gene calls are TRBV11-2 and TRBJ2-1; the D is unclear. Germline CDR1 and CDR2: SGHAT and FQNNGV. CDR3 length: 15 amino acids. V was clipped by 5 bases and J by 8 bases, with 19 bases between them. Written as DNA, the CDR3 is TGTGCCAGCAGCCGTGACCGTCCTGGTGACCATGAGCAGTTCTTC. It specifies CASSRDRPGDHEQFF.

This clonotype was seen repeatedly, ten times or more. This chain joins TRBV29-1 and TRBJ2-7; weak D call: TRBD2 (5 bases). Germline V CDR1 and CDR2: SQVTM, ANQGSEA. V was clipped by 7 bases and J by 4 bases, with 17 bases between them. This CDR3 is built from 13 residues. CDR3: CSALVEGPYEQYF. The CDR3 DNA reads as TGCAGCGCCCTCGTCGAGGGCCCGTACGAGCAGTACTTC.

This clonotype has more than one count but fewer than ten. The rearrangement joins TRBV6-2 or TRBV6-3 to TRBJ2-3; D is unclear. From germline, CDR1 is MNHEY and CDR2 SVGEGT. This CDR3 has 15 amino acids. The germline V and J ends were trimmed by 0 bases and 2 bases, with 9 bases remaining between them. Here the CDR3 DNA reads TGTGCCAGCAGTTACTCGCGGCTGTACACAGATACGCAGTATTTT. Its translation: CASSYSRLYTDTQYF.